This TCR beta chain came from a study of metastatic and nonmetastatic thyroid tumors. About the research overall: Repertoires of blood and of tissue (tumor or nodule) from malignant and benign thyroid patients were compared.

A remark on this clone: The target antigen is unknown.

The study's findings and limits: TCR beta diversity was reportedly significantly higher in malignant thyroid tumors than benign nodules, in blood and tumor.

Prior to thyroid surgery, none of the patients had received any treatment. Original processing notes: A distant-metastasis classifier for papillary thyroid cancer was built using CDR3 differences across clinicopathological groups. Using MiXCR, TCRdb reanalyzed the PCR reads. The V and J calls and clone size come from TCRdb's table, not from the authors' own analysis. The sample yields roughly 13,000 clones, just under 30% seen once. Germline V lookup: CDR1 PRHDT, CDR2 FYEKMQ (reference sequence). The V end was cut by 8 bases, the J end by 3 bases, with 20 bases between. The CDR3 has 16 residues. The chain has TRBV13 and TRBJ2-1; the D is unclear. The sequenced sample consisted of blood. This TCR came from a female donor with papillary thyroid cancer or a benign thyroid nodule (not recorded which). Some clones in this sample may be carry-over from other donors' samples. The CDR3 is CASAIPRERSYNEQFF. In DNA form, the CDR3 reads TGTGCCAGCGCAATCCCTCGTGAGAGGAGCTACAATGAGCAGTTCTTC.